This T cell receptor (beta chain) comes out of a study of shared clonotypes between healthy human individuals. The repertoire was sequenced with immunoSEQ multiplex PCR; TCRdb's copy has only in-frame clones and lacks some. The sample has about 600,000 clones; around 95% are singletons. Naivety among CD8 cells was defined by CD45RO negativity and positive CCR7 selection, thereby excluding terminally differentiated effector memory CD45RA+ cells. Germline CDR1 KGHSH, CDR2 LQKENI. This CDR3 contains 15 residues. V lost 6 bases and J lost 2, with 17 bases in between. Sequencing input: naive CD8+ T cells sorted from blood. This TCR was sampled from a woman aged 25 to 39 in good health. The chain combines TRBV18 with TRBJ2-7; TRBD1 might be the D (7 bases). The CDR3 DNA reads as TGTGCCAGCTCCCCGGGGCGGGACAGTACCTACGAGCAGTACTTC. Translation gives CASSPGRDSTYEQYF.